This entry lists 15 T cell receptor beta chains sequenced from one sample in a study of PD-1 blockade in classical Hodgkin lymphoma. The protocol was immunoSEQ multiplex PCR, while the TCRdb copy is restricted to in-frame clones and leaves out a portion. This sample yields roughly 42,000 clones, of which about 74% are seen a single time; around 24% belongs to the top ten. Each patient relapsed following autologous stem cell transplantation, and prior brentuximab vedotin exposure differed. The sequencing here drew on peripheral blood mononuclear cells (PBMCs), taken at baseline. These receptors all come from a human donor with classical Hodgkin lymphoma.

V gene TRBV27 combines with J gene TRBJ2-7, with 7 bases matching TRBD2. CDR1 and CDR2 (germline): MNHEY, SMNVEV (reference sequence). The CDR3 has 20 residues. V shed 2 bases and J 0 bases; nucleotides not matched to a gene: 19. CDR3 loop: CASSLRPMTSRWGGSYEQYF. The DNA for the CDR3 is TGTGCCAGCAGTTTACGCCCCATGACTAGCCGCTGGGGTGGCTCCTACGAGCAGTACTTC.

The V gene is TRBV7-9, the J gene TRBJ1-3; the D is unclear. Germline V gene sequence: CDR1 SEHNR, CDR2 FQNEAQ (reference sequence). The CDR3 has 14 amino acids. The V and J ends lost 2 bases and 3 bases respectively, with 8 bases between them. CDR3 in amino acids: CASSLLTIGNTIYF. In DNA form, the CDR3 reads TGTGCCAGCAGCTTACTAACTATTGGAAACACCATATATTTT.

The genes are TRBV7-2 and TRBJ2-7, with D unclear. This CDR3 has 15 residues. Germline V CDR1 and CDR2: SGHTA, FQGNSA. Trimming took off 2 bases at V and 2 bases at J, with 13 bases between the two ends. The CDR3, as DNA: TGTGCCAGCAGCTTAAAGGTGGGCAGCACCTACGAGCAGTACTTC. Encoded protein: CASSLKVGSTYEQYF. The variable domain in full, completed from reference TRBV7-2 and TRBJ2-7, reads GAGVSQSPSNKVTEKGKDVELRCDPISGHTALYWYRQSLGQGLEFLIYFQGNSAPDKSGLPSDRFSAERTGGSVSTLTIQRTQQEDSAVYLCASSLKVGSTYEQYFGPGTRLTVT.

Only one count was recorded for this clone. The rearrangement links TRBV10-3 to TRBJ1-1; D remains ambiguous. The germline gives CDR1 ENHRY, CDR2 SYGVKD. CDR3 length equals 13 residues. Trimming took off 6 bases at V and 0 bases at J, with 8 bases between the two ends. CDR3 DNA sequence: TGTGCCATCAGGGTCAGCCTGAACACTGAAGCTTTCTTT. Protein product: CAIRVSLNTEAFF.

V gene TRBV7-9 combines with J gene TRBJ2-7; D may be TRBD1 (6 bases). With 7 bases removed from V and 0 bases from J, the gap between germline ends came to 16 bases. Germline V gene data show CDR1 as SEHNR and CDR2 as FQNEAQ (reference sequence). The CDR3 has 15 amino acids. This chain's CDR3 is CASTDRDISSYEQYF. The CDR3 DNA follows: TGTGCCAGCACCGACCGGGACATCAGCTCCTACGAGCAGTACTTC.

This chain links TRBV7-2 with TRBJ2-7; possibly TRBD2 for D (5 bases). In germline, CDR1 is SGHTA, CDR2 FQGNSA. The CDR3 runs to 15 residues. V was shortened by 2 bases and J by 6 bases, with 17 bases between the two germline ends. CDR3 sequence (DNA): TGTGCCAGCAGCTTAAAGAGTAGCGAGCTGTCCGAGCAGTACTTC. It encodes CASSLKSSELSEQYF.

The CDR3 sequence is CASNLVGSPEAFF. CDR3 DNA sequence: TGTGCCAGCAACCTCGTAGGATCTCCTGAAGCTTTCTTT. The chain employs TRBV11-2 and TRBJ1-1; D gene unclear. Germline CDR1 reads SGHAT; CDR2 reads FQNNGV. The CDR3 consists of 13 residues. V was trimmed by 7 bases and J by 6 bases, leaving 15 bases between them. Full variable domain (remainder filled in from reference TRBV11-2 and TRBJ1-1): EAGVAQSPRYKIIEKRQSVAFWCNPISGHATLYWYQQILGQGPKLLIQFQNNGVVDDSQLPKDRFSAERLKGVDSTLKIQPAKLEDSAVYLCASNLVGSPEAFFGQGTRLTVV.

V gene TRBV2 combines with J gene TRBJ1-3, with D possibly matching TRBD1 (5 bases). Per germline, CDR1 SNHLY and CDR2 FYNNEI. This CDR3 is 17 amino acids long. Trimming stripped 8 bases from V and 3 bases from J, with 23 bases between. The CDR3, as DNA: TGTGCCAGCCTAAACCTCGGGGACGCGCGGATTGGAAACACCATATATTTT. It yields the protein CASLNLGDARIGNTIYF.

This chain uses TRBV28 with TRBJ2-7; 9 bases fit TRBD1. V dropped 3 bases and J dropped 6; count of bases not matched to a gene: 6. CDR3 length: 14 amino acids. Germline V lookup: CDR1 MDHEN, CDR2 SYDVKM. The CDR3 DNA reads TGTGCCAGCAGTTTCTTACAGGGGGCCGGCGAGCAGTACTTC. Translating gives CASSFLQGAGEQYF.

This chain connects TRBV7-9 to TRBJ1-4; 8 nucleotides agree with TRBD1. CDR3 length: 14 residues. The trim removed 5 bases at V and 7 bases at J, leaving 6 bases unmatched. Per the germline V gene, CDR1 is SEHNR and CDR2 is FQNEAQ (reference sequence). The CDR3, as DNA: TGTGCCAGCAGCGCGACAGGGGAGGGTGAAAAACTGTTTTTT. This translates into CASSATGEGEKLFF.

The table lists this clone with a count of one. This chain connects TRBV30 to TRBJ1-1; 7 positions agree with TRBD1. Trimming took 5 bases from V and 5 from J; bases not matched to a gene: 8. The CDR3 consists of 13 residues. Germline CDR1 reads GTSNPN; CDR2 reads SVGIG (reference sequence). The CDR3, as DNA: TGTGCCTGGCTTGGGACAGTCGGGACTGAAGCTTTCTTT. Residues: CAWLGTVGTEAFF.

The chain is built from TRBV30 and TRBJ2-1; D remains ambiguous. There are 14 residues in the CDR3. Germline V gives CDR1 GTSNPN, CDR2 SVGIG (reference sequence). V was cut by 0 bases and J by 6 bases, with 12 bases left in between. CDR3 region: CAWSVQTVANEQFF. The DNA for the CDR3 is TGTGCCTGGAGTGTACAGACGGTAGCCAATGAGCAGTTCTTC.

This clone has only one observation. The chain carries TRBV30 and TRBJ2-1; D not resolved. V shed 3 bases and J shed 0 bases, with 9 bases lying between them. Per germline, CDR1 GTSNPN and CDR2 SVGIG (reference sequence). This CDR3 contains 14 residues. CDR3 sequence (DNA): TGTGCCTGGAGCGGAGCCAACTCCTACAATGAGCAGTTCTTC. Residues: CAWSGANSYNEQFF.

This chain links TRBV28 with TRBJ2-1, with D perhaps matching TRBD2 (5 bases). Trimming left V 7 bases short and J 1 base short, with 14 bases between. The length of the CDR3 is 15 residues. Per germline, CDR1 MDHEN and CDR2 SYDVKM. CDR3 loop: CASTPPLGSYNEQFF. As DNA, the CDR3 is TGTGCCAGCACCCCCCCACTAGGGTCCTACAATGAGCAGTTCTTC. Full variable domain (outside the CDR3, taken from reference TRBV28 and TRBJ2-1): DVKVTQSSRYLVKRTGEKVFLECVQDMDHENMFWYRQDPGLGLRLIYFSYDVKMKEKGDIPEGYSVSREKKERFSLILESASTNQTSMYLCASTPPLGSYNEQFFGPGTRLTVL.

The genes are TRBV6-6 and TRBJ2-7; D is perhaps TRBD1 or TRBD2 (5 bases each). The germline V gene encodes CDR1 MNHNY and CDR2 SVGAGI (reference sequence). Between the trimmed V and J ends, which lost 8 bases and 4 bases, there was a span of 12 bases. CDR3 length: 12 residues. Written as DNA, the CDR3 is TGTGCCAGCGGGACCATAAGGTACGAGCAGTACTTC. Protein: CASGTIRYEQYF.